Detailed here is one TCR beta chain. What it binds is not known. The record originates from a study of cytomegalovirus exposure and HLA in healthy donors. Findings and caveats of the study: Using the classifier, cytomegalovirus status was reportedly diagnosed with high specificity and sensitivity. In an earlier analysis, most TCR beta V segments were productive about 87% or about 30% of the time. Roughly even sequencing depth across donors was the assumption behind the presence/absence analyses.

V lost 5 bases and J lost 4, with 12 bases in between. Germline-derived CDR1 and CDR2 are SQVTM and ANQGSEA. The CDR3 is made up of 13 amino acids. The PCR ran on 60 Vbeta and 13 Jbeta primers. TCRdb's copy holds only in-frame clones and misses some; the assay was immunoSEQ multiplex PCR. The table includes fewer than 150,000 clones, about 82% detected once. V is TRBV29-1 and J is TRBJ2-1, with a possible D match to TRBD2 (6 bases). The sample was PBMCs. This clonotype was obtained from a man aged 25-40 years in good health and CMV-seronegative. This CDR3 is CSVCPGLYNEQFF. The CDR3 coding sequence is TGCAGCGTTTGTCCGGGACTTTACAATGAGCAGTTCTTC.